This record looks at one T cell receptor beta chain sequence and its context. Healthy bone marrow donors formed the donor group. The sample originates from a study of cytomegalovirus exposure and HLA in healthy donors. PCR amplification relied on 60 Vbeta primers (plus 13 Jbeta primers). Profiled with immunoSEQ multiplex PCR; TCRdb holds only in-frame clones, not every one. The table lists around 190,000 clones, about 80% of them singletons. The receptor's source is a young man in good health and CMV-seronegative. Sequencing used PBMCs.

The CDR3 region is CASSQVDSGYTF. The CDR3 nucleotides read TGTGCCAGCAGCCAAGTGGACAGTGGCTACACCTTC. The rearrangement links TRBV14 to TRBJ1-2; D is perhaps TRBD1 (6 bases). Trimming cost V 1 base and J 7 bases, with 7 bases left between them. The CDR3 runs 12 residues. Germline values: CDR1 SGHDN, CDR2 FVKESK.